Shown below are 19 T cell receptor beta chains from a single sample sequenced in a study of graft-versus-host responses after intestinal transplantation. The assay was immunoSEQ multiplex PCR, and TCRdb's table has in-frame clones only and misses some. The sample holds over 75,000 clones; 86% are singletons and the top ten take roughly 1.4%. The sequencing used PBMCs, collected 255 days after intestinal transplant. The receptors here all came from a human patient who received an intestinal transplant, so some T cells may come from the graft donor.

Remarks on this clone: Other DNA sequences in this specimen translate into the identical CDR3. The chain employs TRBV5-4 and TRBJ2-7; D is tentatively TRBD1 or TRBD2 (5 bases each). Germline lookup yields CDR1 SGHNT and CDR2 YYREEE (reference sequence). The CDR3 has 15 residues. Trimming left V 4 bases short and J 0 bases short, with 14 bases between. The chain's CDR3 is CASSPGTGSSYEQYF. The CDR3 DNA sequence: TGTGCCAGCAGCCCCGGGACGGGAAGCTCCTACGAGCAGTACTTC.

V and J are TRBV28 and TRBJ2-5; 7 bases are a match to TRBD1. Trimming cost V 8 bases and J 4 bases; bases outside gene matches: 4. Germline lookup yields CDR1 MDHEN and CDR2 SYDVKM. The CDR3 is 12 residues long. CDR3 protein: CASATGPETQYF. The DNA of the CDR3 is TGTGCCAGCGCGACAGGGCCAGAGACCCAGTACTTC.

This clone is a singleton in its sample. The chain recombines TRBV27 with TRBJ2-7; 9 bases agree with TRBD1. This CDR3 region has 13 residues. Per germline, CDR1 MNHEY and CDR2 SMNVEV (reference sequence). Trimming at V came to 4 bases and at J to 6 bases, leaving 4 bases not matched to a gene. CDR3 region: CASSYRGHGEQYF. The CDR3 region has the DNA TGTGCCAGCAGTTACAGGGGGCATGGCGAGCAGTACTTC.

The chain couples TRBV18 to TRBJ1-1; 7 positions match TRBD1. The germline gives CDR1 KGHSH, CDR2 LQKENI. The trim removed 8 bases at V and 1 base at J, leaving 4 bases unmatched. The CDR3 has 13 residues. CDR3 loop: CASGDRPNTEAFF. In nucleotides, the CDR3 is TGTGCCAGCGGGGACAGACCGAACACTGAAGCTTTCTTT.

The chain employs TRBV6-6 and TRBJ2-5; no clear D. The CDR3 contains 16 residues. V dropped 1 base and J dropped 2 bases, with 14 bases sitting between them. In germline, CDR1 is MNHNY, CDR2 SVGAGI (reference sequence). CDR3: CASSYWPVGGQETQYF. CDR3 DNA sequence: TGTGCCAGCAGTTACTGGCCGGTGGGTGGGCAAGAGACCCAGTACTTC.

This clone came up once. V and J are TRBV10-3 and TRBJ2-2, with a weak D call TRBD1 (5 bases). Germline CDR1 and CDR2: ENHRY and SYGVKD. This CDR3 has 15 amino acids. V was pared by 3 bases and J by 5 bases, with 13 bases between. CDR3 DNA: TGTGCCATCAGTGATTCCAGGGCCAAGACCGGGGAGCTGTTTTTT. Translation: CAISDSRAKTGELFF.

The chain uses TRBV6-5 and TRBJ2-7; 8 nucleotides align to TRBD1. Germline V lookup: CDR1 MNHEY, CDR2 SVGAGI. J gave up 3 bases and V 7 bases, and 11 bases lay outside the gene matches. CDR3 length: 15 residues. CDR3 DNA: TGTGCCAGCATTAACTGGACAGGGCATATCTACGAGCAGTACTTC. Translation gives CASINWTGHIYEQYF.

This clone was observed a single time. V gene TRBV7-9 combines with J gene TRBJ1-2; the D is unclear. The V gene's germline CDR1 is SEHNR and CDR2 FQNEAQ (reference sequence). The CDR3 runs to 15 residues. V was clipped by 5 bases and J by 8 bases, with 21 bases between them. The CDR3 sequence: CASSPTVGGREGYTF. The CDR3 nucleotides are TGTGCCAGCAGCCCTACCGTGGGCGGGAGGGAAGGCTACACCTTC. Drawing the rest from reference TRBV7-9 and TRBJ1-2, the complete variable domain is DTGVSQNPRHKITKRGQNVTFRCDPISEHNRLYWYRQTLGQGPEFLTYFQNEAQLEKSRLLSDRFSAERPKGSFSTLEIQRTEQGDSAMYLCASSPTVGGREGYTFGSGTRLTVV.

The CDR3 here is CASSPLGQGMFF. CDR3 nucleotides: TGTGCCAGCTCACCACTCGGACAGGGTATGTTCTTC. This chain joins TRBV18 and TRBJ2-1; 8 bases match TRBD1. CDR1 and CDR2 from the germline V gene are KGHSH and LQKENI. The length of the CDR3 is 12 residues. V dropped 1 base and J dropped 15; count of bases not matched to a gene: 5.

A word on this clone: Other DNA sequences in this sample translate to the same CDR3. The DNA of the CDR3 is TGCGCCAGCAGCTTGAACACCGGGGAGCTGTTTTTT. It is translated as CASSLNTGELFF. The chain carries TRBV5-1 and TRBJ2-2; no reliable D call. Germline V gives CDR1 SGHRS, CDR2 YFSETQ. The CDR3 runs 12 residues. V lost 1 base and J 2 bases, leaving 0 bases between the germline ends.

Written as DNA, the CDR3 is TGTGCCAGCAGCCCCACCCCCTACGAGCAGTACTTC. It codes for CASSPTPYEQYF. The chain has TRBV6-5 and TRBJ2-7; D unresolved. Deletions cut 6 bases from V and 2 bases from J, with 8 bases between. CDR1 is MNHEY and CDR2 is SVGAGI in the germline V gene. This CDR3 is built from 12 residues.

This clone was counted only a few times. The chain links TRBV18 to TRBJ2-7; D ambiguous. Germline loops: CDR1 KGHSH, CDR2 LQKENI. There are 15 residues in the CDR3. Trimming shortened V by 6 bases and J by 2 bases, and 17 bases separated the two germline ends. The CDR3 region is CASSPSKAETYEQYF. Written as DNA, the CDR3 is TGTGCCAGCTCCCCGTCCAAGGCGGAGACCTACGAGCAGTACTTC. The whole variable domain, filled in from reference TRBV18 and TRBJ2-7, reads NAGVMQNPRHLVRRRGQEARLRCSPMKGHSHVYWYRQLPEEGLKFMVYLQKENIIDESGMPKERFSAEFPKEGPSILRIQQVVRGDSAAYFCASSPSKAETYEQYFGPGTRLTVT.

V gene TRBV29-1 combines with J gene TRBJ2-5; perhaps TRBD2 as D (6 bases). In germline, CDR1 is SQVTM, CDR2 ANQGSEA. This CDR3 is built from 13 residues. V lost 3 bases and J 9 bases, leaving 17 bases between the germline ends. The CDR3 here is CSVERGRGGPQYF. CDR3 sequence (DNA): TGCAGCGTTGAGCGGGGCAGAGGTGGGCCCCAGTACTTC.

The chain couples TRBV11-2 to TRBJ2-1, with D possibly being TRBD2 (6 bases). Germline V CDR1 and CDR2: SGHAT, FQNNGV. Trimming stripped 2 bases from V and 5 bases from J, with 16 bases between. The CDR3 is 16 residues long. CDR3 bases: TGTGCCAGCAGCTTACTCTCCGCACTAGCCCACAATGAGCAGTTCTTC. Residues: CASSLLSALAHNEQFF.

This clone has a handful of counts. This chain connects TRBV7-9 to TRBJ2-7; D is perhaps TRBD1 (5 bases). The CDR3 consists of 14 residues. V gave up 5 bases and J gave up 0 bases, with 11 bases separating them. Germline-derived CDR1 and CDR2 are SEHNR and FQNEAQ (reference sequence). CDR3 sequence reads: CASSDTRDSYEQYF. The DNA for the CDR3 is TGTGCCAGCAGCGATACCAGGGACTCCTACGAGCAGTACTTC.

This clone was seen more than once but under ten times. V is TRBV6-1 and J is TRBJ1-1; D not resolved. V was clipped by 7 bases and J by 2 bases, with 11 bases between them. Germline V gives CDR1 MNHNS, CDR2 SASEGT. CDR3 length: 13 amino acids. Written as DNA, the CDR3 is TGTGCCAGCATTACCAATGCCAACACTGAAGCTTTCTTT. Residues: CASITNANTEAFF.

The chain uses TRBV7-9 and TRBJ2-5, with 7 bases identical to TRBD2. V trimming: 3 bases; J trimming: 4 bases; junction bases outside the gene matches: 5. Germline CDR1 SEHNR, CDR2 FQNEAQ (reference sequence). The CDR3 runs 14 residues. The CDR3 region is CASSFSGGGETQYF. The DNA for the CDR3 is TGTGCCAGCAGCTTTTCGGGGGGAGGAGAGACCCAGTACTTC. Combining the CDR3 with reference TRBV7-9 and TRBJ2-5 gives the whole variable domain DTGVSQNPRHKITKRGQNVTFRCDPISEHNRLYWYRQTLGQGPEFLTYFQNEAQLEKSRLLSDRFSAERPKGSFSTLEIQRTEQGDSAMYLCASSFSGGGETQYFGPGTRLLVL.

The J gene is TRBJ2-2, the V gene TRBV5-1; D is unclear. Germline-derived CDR1 and CDR2 are SGHRS and YFSETQ. V gave up 4 bases and J gave up 6 bases, with 13 bases separating them. The CDR3 spans 14 residues. DNA for the CDR3: TGCGCCAGCAGCCGCGGACCGGCCGCCGGGGAGCTGTTTTTT. Its protein product is CASSRGPAAGELFF.

V is TRBV29-1 and J is TRBJ1-5, with D maybe TRBD1 (6 bases). V was trimmed by 4 bases and J by 7 bases, leaving 14 bases between them. The CDR3 has 13 amino acids. Germline V CDR1 and CDR2: SQVTM, ANQGSEA. The CDR3 nucleotides read TGCAGCGTTGGGGAACAGGGCAGGCAGCCCCAGCATTTT. Translated: CSVGEQGRQPQHF.